Sequencing of this T cell receptor beta chain was carried out in a study of blood T cell repertoires in COVID-19. About the research overall: Material from acute and convalescent COVID-19 was sourced from the United States, Italy and Spain. Sources were T cells, B-cell-depleted T cells, or PBMCs; the material itself was cDNA or gDNA.

J gave up 4 bases and V 7 bases, and 12 bases lay outside the gene matches. CDR3 length: 16 residues. Germline CDR1 and CDR2: LNHDA and SQIVND (reference sequence). Authors' data handling: Reference gene primer amplification gave nucleated cell count estimates. Clones were read by immunoSEQ multiplex PCR, and TCRdb kept only the in-frame ones, dropping some. V, J and clone size are taken as reported in that table, and D and trimming were inferred from the DNA itself. The repertoire includes 85,000 to 95,000 clones, 86% of them detected once, and about 25% sits in the top ten. Sequencing was done on a sample of peripheral blood. The chain combines TRBV19 with TRBJ2-1, with 8 nucleotides matching TRBD2. The source is a human donor in a cohort sampled during active COVID-19. CDR3 sequence (DNA): TGTGCCAGTACTCTAAGCCCGGGAGGGGGGTACAATGAGCAGTTCTTC. It specifies CASTLSPGGGYNEQFF.